The 8 T cell receptor beta chains listed next were all sequenced from one sample in a study of blood T cell repertoires in COVID-19. Sequenced by immunoSEQ multiplex PCR; TCRdb stores in-frame clones only, minus some. The sample has about 210,000 clones; about 76% are singletons. Sequenced input: PBMCs or T cells enriched from blood (not recorded which). These receptors all come from a woman in her 50s with acute COVID-19.

The chain is built from TRBV28 and TRBJ2-1; possibly TRBD1 for D (6 bases). Trimming removed 6 bases from V and 0 bases from J, with 18 bases in between. Germline lookup yields CDR1 MDHEN and CDR2 SYDVKM. This CDR3 has 17 amino acids. The CDR3, as DNA: TGTGCCAGCAGGGCGCCCTCCGGGACACTCTCCTACAATGAGCAGTTCTTC. It specifies CASRAPSGTLSYNEQFF.

The V gene is TRBV11-2, the J gene TRBJ2-1; TRBD2 agrees at 14 bases. CDR3 length: 15 residues. V shed 3 bases, J shed 9 bases, and the junction held 4 bases outside the gene matches. CDR1 SGHAT and CDR2 FQNNGV come from the germline V gene. The CDR3 protein is CASSLGLAGVGEQFF. CDR3 bases: TGTGCCAGCAGCTTGGGACTAGCGGGAGTTGGTGAGCAGTTCTTC.

The chain employs TRBV12-3 or TRBV12-4 and TRBJ1-2; D is uncertain. Trimming removed 4 bases from V and 5 bases from J, with 11 bases in between. The CDR3 is 13 amino acids. The CDR3 spells CASSSTSEYGYTF. In DNA form, the CDR3 reads TGTGCCAGCAGTTCCACATCAGAATATGGCTACACCTTC.

The chain uses TRBV6-1 and TRBJ2-1; 14 bases fit TRBD2. After removal of 4 bases from V and 2 bases from J, the junction contained 4 bases not matched to a gene. CDR1 and CDR2 from the germline V gene are MNHNS and SASEGT. The CDR3 runs 17 residues. CDR3 sequence (DNA): TGTGCCAGCAGTGTTGGACTAGCGGGAGGTCCCTACAATGAGCAGTTCTTC. Translating it yields CASSVGLAGGPYNEQFF.

This clone was seen more than once but under ten times. The chain couples TRBV3-1 (or the pseudogene TRBV3-2) to TRBJ2-4, with TRBD2 as a possible D gene (5 bases). The CDR3 contains 15 residues. Germline loops: CDR1 LGHDT, CDR2 YNNKEL (reference sequence). V dropped 1 base and J dropped 8 bases, with 15 bases sitting between them. The CDR3 bases are TGTGCCAGCAGCCAAGTGGGGTCTAGCAGGCACATTCAGTACTTC. Its translation: CASSQVGSSRHIQYF.

The chain combines TRBV19 with TRBJ2-7, with 7 bases matching TRBD2. Germline loops: CDR1 LNHDA, CDR2 SQIVND (reference sequence). V lost 4 bases, J lost 9 bases, and 9 bases stayed unmatched. This CDR3 comprises 13 residues. The CDR3 bases are TGTGCCAGTAGTAAATCAGGGACTACGAGGCAGTACTTC. This sequence encodes CASSKSGTTRQYF. Together with reference TRBV19 and TRBJ2-7, the CDR3 gives the full variable domain: DGGITQSPKYLFRKEGQNVTLSCEQNLNHDAMYWYRQDPGQGLRLIYYSQIVNDFQKGDIAEGYSVSREKKESFPLTVTSAQKNPTAFYLCASSKSGTTRQYFGPGTRLTVT.

This chain links TRBV30 with TRBJ2-3; TRBD1 is a possible D gene (5 bases). The CDR3 totals 16 residues. Trimming pared 3 bases from V and 4 bases from J, leaving 20 bases between. Germline V gives CDR1 GTSNPN, CDR2 SVGIG (reference sequence). The CDR3 sequence is CAWSTTQGAWPDTQYF. CDR3 DNA: TGTGCCTGGAGCACAACACAAGGGGCGTGGCCAGATACGCAGTATTTT.

The chain links TRBV18 to TRBJ2-1, with D perhaps TRBD1 (6 bases). The CDR3 is 17 amino acids. The germline V and J ends were trimmed by 3 bases and 4 bases, with 19 bases remaining between them. Germline V gene data show CDR1 as KGHSH and CDR2 as LQKENI. This CDR3 is CASSPLEDSYPYNEQFF. The CDR3 bases are TGTGCCAGCTCACCGTTAGAGGACAGCTATCCTTACAATGAGCAGTTCTTC.